Presented here are 21 T cell receptor beta chains from one specimen sequenced in a study of response to subunit inactivated influenza vaccine. Using its own MiXCR run on the RT-PCR reads, TCRdb lists one record per CDR3 protein. Of some 850,000 distinct CDR3 sequences listed, approximately 17% were seen once; the top ten hold approximately 11%. The material was PBMCs from blood, obtained 5 days after vaccination. The receptors come from a man in his fifties who received an inactivated influenza vaccine.

The gene calls are TRBV6-1 and TRBJ2-7; D possibly matches TRBD1 or TRBD2 (5 bases each). CDR1 is MNHNS, CDR2 SASEGT, per germline. V dropped 0 bases and J dropped 0 bases, with 9 bases sitting between them. The CDR3 sequence is 15 residues long. Written as DNA, the CDR3 is TGTGCCAGCAGTGAAGCCAACGGGGCCTCCTACGAGCAGTACTTC. Its protein product is CASSEANGASYEQYF.

This clonotype was seen ten or more times. The V and J genes are TRBV29-1 and TRBJ2-3, with 7 bases aligning to TRBD2. The V segment lost 3 bases and the J segment 2 bases; nucleotides outside the gene matches: 5. Per germline, CDR1 SQVTM and CDR2 ANQGSEA. CDR3 size: 14 residues. The DNA of the CDR3 is TGCAGCGTTGATCCGCTAGCGGACACAGATACGCAGTATTTT. Translation: CSVDPLADTDTQYF.

V usage is TRBV10-2 and J usage is TRBJ2-3, with D uncertain. The V gene lost 4 bases and the J gene lost 2 bases, with 10 bases spanning the gap. Germline values: CDR1 WSHSY, CDR2 SAAADI. The CDR3 sequence is 14 residues long. CDR3 DNA: TGCGCCAGCAGTGGCCAAGTTCTCACAGATACGCAGTATTTT. It yields the protein CASSGQVLTDTQYF.

This clonotype was recorded a few times. The rearrangement links TRBV20-1 to TRBJ2-2, with D unclear. Germline values: CDR1 DFQATT, CDR2 SNEGSKA (reference sequence). CDR3 size: 11 residues. V gave up 6 bases and J gave up 6 bases, with 8 bases separating them. The CDR3: CSAPWSGELFF. CDR3 bases: TGCAGTGCCCCCTGGTCCGGGGAGCTGTTTTTT.

This sequence joins TRBV12-3 or TRBV12-4 and TRBJ2-7; D not resolved. Trimming shortened V by 6 bases and J by 7 bases, and 22 bases separated the two germline ends. This CDR3 contains 15 residues. The CDR3 reads CASRLGGEASPEQYF. Written as DNA, the CDR3 is TGTGCCAGCAGATTGGGTGGGGAAGCCTCCCCAGAGCAGTACTTC.

This clonotype has a handful of counts. This rearrangement joins TRBV6-5 to TRBJ2-1; possibly TRBD2 for D (5 bases). Per germline, CDR1 MNHEY and CDR2 SVGAGI. Trimming cost V 4 bases and J 8 bases, with 12 bases left between them. This CDR3 has 13 residues. CDR3 loop: CASSSPLAYEQFF. For the CDR3, the DNA is TGTGCCAGCAGTTCCCCCCTAGCCTATGAGCAGTTCTTC.

J is TRBJ2-6 and V is TRBV18; the D is unclear. Trimming pared 5 bases from V and 7 bases from J, leaving 18 bases between. Germline V gives CDR1 KGHSH, CDR2 LQKENI. The CDR3 is made up of 16 amino acids. This CDR3 is CASSSSGGVGANVLTF. Here the CDR3 DNA reads TGTGCCAGCTCATCGTCTGGTGGCGTCGGAGCCAACGTCCTGACTTTC.

This clonotype was recorded a few times. This chain uses TRBV12-3 or TRBV12-4 with TRBJ2-5; 11 nucleotides align to TRBD2. V shed 8 bases, J shed 1 base, and the junction held 6 bases outside the gene matches. The CDR3 consists of 15 residues. CDR3 amino acids: CASGVSGGAQETQYF. The CDR3 DNA sequence: TGTGCCAGCGGGGTTAGCGGGGGGGCCCAAGAGACCCAGTACTTC.

V and J are TRBV6-5 and TRBJ1-2; D is undetermined. Trimming removed 4 bases at V and 7 bases at J, with 13 bases between. CDR3 length: 13 amino acids. Germline loops: CDR1 MNHEY, CDR2 SVGAGI. The CDR3 region has the DNA TGTGCCAGCAGTTCTACAAGGAGCCGTGGCTACACCTTC. Translating it yields CASSSTRSRGYTF.

This chain joins TRBV5-1 and TRBJ2-1, with 8 bases identical to TRBD2. Germline CDR1 reads SGHRS; CDR2 reads YFSETQ. The junction had 8 bases not matched to a gene; V was cut back by 0 bases and J by 3 bases. The CDR3 has 17 residues. CDR3 sequence reads: CASSLALWAGGYNEQFF. The CDR3 bases are TGCGCCAGCAGCTTGGCCTTGTGGGCGGGGGGCTACAATGAGCAGTTCTTC.

This clonotype was detected only a few times. The CDR3 loop is CASSPIGAAGTQYF. Here the CDR3 DNA reads TGTGCCAGCAGTCCGATTGGGGCAGCGGGTACGCAGTATTTT. The gene calls are TRBV12-3 or TRBV12-4 and TRBJ2-3, with D maybe TRBD2 (6 bases). This CDR3 is built from 14 residues. The ends were cut back, 5 bases at V and 8 bases at J, with 17 bases in the middle.

This clonotype was counted between two and nine times. The chain recombines TRBV20-1 with TRBJ1-1; the D is unclear. The CDR3 has 14 amino acids. Per the germline V gene, CDR1 is DFQATT and CDR2 is SNEGSKA (reference sequence). V shed 2 bases and J shed 5 bases, with 15 bases lying between them. The CDR3 bases are TGCAGTGCTAGACCGCCGACGGCTGGGACTGAAGCTTTCTTT. Translation gives CSARPPTAGTEAFF.

This rearrangement joins TRBV6-2 or TRBV6-3 to TRBJ2-7; D may be TRBD1 or TRBD2 (6 bases each). The germline V gene has CDR1 MNHEY and CDR2 SVGEGT. V dropped 6 bases and J dropped 3 bases, with 21 bases sitting between them. The CDR3 has 16 residues. The CDR3 reads CASSPQGGGAIYEQYF. The CDR3, as DNA: TGTGCCAGCAGCCCCCAAGGAGGGGGAGCTATCTACGAGCAGTACTTC.

The genes are TRBV25-1 and TRBJ2-1; TRBD1 matches at 12 bases. The J segment lost 3 bases and the V segment lost 2 bases, leaving 2 bases of the junction unmatched. Looked up from germline, CDR1 is MGHDK and CDR2 is SYGVNS. The CDR3 runs to 16 residues. CDR3 protein: CASSEGDRGLYNEQFF. CDR3 in DNA: TGTGCCAGCAGTGAAGGGGACAGGGGGCTCTACAATGAGCAGTTCTTC.

This clonotype has only a few counts. The chain employs TRBV12-3 or TRBV12-4 and TRBJ1-2; D may be TRBD1 (5 bases). Trimming removed 7 bases at V and 2 bases at J, with 23 bases between. This CDR3 spans 17 amino acids. CDR3: CASNKAPSRGMNYGYTF. In DNA form, the CDR3 reads TGTGCCAGCAACAAGGCTCCTTCCCGGGGCATGAACTATGGCTACACCTTC.

This clonotype was seen at least ten times. The rearrangement links TRBV3-1 to TRBJ2-1, with 10 bases fitting TRBD1. The CDR3 runs to 13 residues. V was clipped by 4 bases and J by 8 bases; unmatched bases: 2. Germline CDR1 is LGHDT and CDR2 is YNNKEL (reference sequence). CDR3 amino acids: CASSPTGGHEQFF. CDR3 nucleotides: TGTGCCAGCAGCCCGACAGGGGGCCATGAGCAGTTCTTC.

This clonotype showed up many times. This chain joins TRBV28 and TRBJ2-1; D unresolved. CDR3 length: 13 amino acids. V was shortened by 8 bases and J by 5 bases, with 13 bases between the two germline ends. Germline CDR1 reads MDHEN; CDR2 reads SYDVKM. The CDR3 protein is CASSETPNNEQFF. Written as DNA, the CDR3 is TGTGCCAGCTCTGAGACACCGAACAATGAGCAGTTCTTC.

There are a few counts of this clonotype. The chain is built from TRBV7-2 and TRBJ1-1; no firm D call. The V and J ends lost 5 bases and 4 bases respectively, with 8 bases between them. This CDR3 is 12 amino acids long. Germline loops: CDR1 SGHTA, CDR2 FQGNSA. The CDR3 region has the DNA TGTGCCAGCAGCCGGAGTAGCACTGAAGCTTTCTTT. Protein sequence: CASSRSSTEAFF.

There are a few counts of this clonotype. The chain recombines TRBV5-1 with TRBJ2-1, with D perhaps matching TRBD1 or TRBD2 (5 bases each). The CDR3 totals 20 residues. Germline V CDR1 and CDR2: SGHRS, YFSETQ. The V end was cut by 0 bases, the J end by 0 bases, with 22 bases between. This CDR3 reads CASSLAFGGLPLSSYNEQFF. The CDR3 DNA reads TGCGCCAGCAGCTTGGCCTTTGGGGGATTGCCCCTTAGCTCCTACAATGAGCAGTTCTTC.

The chain links TRBV6-1 to TRBJ1-2; the D gene is possibly TRBD1 (5 bases). In germline, CDR1 is MNHNS, CDR2 SASEGT. The CDR3 extends over 14 amino acids. The V gene lost 6 bases and the J gene lost 0 bases, with 11 bases spanning the gap. In nucleotides, the CDR3 is TGTGCCAGCAGAATTCGGACAACTAACTATGGCTACACCTTC. Translated: CASRIRTTNYGYTF.

This clonotype has ten or more counts. The chain links TRBV4-3 to TRBJ2-3; 10 bases match TRBD1. Looked up from germline, CDR1 is LGHNA and CDR2 is YSLEER. The trim removed 4 bases at V and 3 bases at J, leaving 4 bases unmatched. The CDR3 spans 15 residues. The CDR3 here is CASSLGQGETDTQYF. The CDR3 DNA reads as TGCGCCAGCAGCCTCGGACAGGGGGAAACAGATACGCAGTATTTT.